This T cell receptor beta chain was recorded in a study of shared clonotypes between healthy human individuals. Assay execution took place at the deep level. Assay used: immunoSEQ multiplex PCR; TCRdb lists only in-frame clones, some missing. Counted here are a few hundred thousand clones, about 96% occurring once; the ten biggest clones make up 0.055% to 0.07%. The CDR3 is 13 amino acids. Trimming took 5 bases from V and 5 from J, leaving 10 bases between them. Germline-derived CDR1 and CDR2 are SGHNT and YYREEE (reference sequence). The study separated CD4+ cells into CD45RA+ naive and CD45RA-negative memory subsets.

The source is a woman under 40 in good health. The V and J genes are TRBV5-4 and TRBJ2-2; D is ambiguous. The sequenced material came from naive CD4+ T cells sorted from blood. Subset described: CD45RA+ positively selected. The CDR3 loop reads CASSLLITGELFF. CDR3 sequence (DNA): TGTGCCAGCAGTTTACTGATTACCGGGGAGCTGTTTTTT.